What follows are 10 T cell receptor beta chains derived from one specimen sequenced in a study of T cell repertoires in cytomegalovirus infection. One entry per CDR3 protein results from TCRdb running MiXCR on the reads. Among about 160,000 distinct CDR3 sequences listed, about 22% were seen once. Antigens of these TCRs are unknown. The sequencing used CD8+ T cells from cultured PBMCs, collected from culture after CMV antigen stimulation. The origin of the receptors is a human donor in good health (CMV status not recorded). Some clones in this sample may be carry-over from other donors' samples.

In nucleotides, the CDR3 is TGCGCCAGCAGCCTCCGGACAGGGGTATCCTACGAGCAGTACTTC. Protein product: CASSLRTGVSYEQYF. The chain links TRBV5-1 to TRBJ2-7; 9 bases map to TRBD1. The V gene end was trimmed by 4 bases and the J gene end by 1 base; junction bases not matched to a gene: 6. The CDR3 covers 15 residues. Germline loops: CDR1 SGHRS, CDR2 YFSETQ.

This clonotype was detected a few times. The chain uses TRBV6-5 and TRBJ2-6; D is unresolved. CDR1 is MNHEY, CDR2 SVGAGI, per germline. V was clipped by 2 bases and J by 0 bases, with 5 bases between them. This CDR3 is built from 15 residues. CDR3 nucleotide sequence: TGTGCCAGCAGTTACGACACCTCTGGGGCCAACGTCCTGACTTTC. This gives the protein CASSYDTSGANVLTF.

This chain links TRBV7-2 with TRBJ1-1; TRBD1 matches at 7 bases. Trimming took 1 base from V and 3 from J; bases not matched to a gene: 2. Germline V gene lookup returns CDR1 SGHTA and CDR2 FQGNSA. The CDR3 covers 14 residues. In DNA, the CDR3 is TGTGCCAGCAGCTTAGGGGACAGACACACTGAAGCTTTCTTT. Amino acids: CASSLGDRHTEAFF.

This clonotype came up once. The chain carries TRBV4-1 and TRBJ2-7, with D unresolved. Trimming took 0 bases from V and 1 from J, leaving 7 bases between them. CDR1 and CDR2 (germline): MGHRA, YSYEKL. CDR3 length equals 14 residues. CDR3 in amino acids: CASSQEPISYEQYF. CDR3 bases: TGCGCCAGCAGCCAAGAGCCCATATCCTACGAGCAGTACTTC.

On this clonotype itself: This is likely a read error, given that the CDR3 carries no conserved phenylalanine or tryptophan at its end. J is TRBJ1-2 and V is TRBV27, with 9 bases that match TRBD1. The length of the CDR3 is 15 residues. J was trimmed by 5 bases and V by 3 bases; bases with no gene match: 7. Germline V CDR1 and CDR2: MNHEY, SMNVEV (reference sequence). The CDR3 coding sequence is TGTGCCAGCAGTTTCCGACAGGGGGGTGGGTATGGCTACACCTTA. This gives the protein CASSFRQGGGYGYTL.

This chain uses TRBV18 with TRBJ1-3, with TRBD1 matching over 7 bases. This CDR3 has 17 amino acids. The germline V gene has CDR1 KGHSH and CDR2 LQKENI. Unmatched junction bases numbered 11, after V lost 3 bases and J lost 3 bases. DNA of the CDR3: TGTGCCAGCTCACCGTTCGGACAGGAGTACAATGGAAACACCATATATTTT. Amino acid sequence: CASSPFGQEYNGNTIYF.

The table lists this clonotype with a few counts. The V gene is TRBV4-3, the J gene TRBJ1-1; 7 nucleotides align to TRBD1. CDR3 length: 15 residues. Trimming took 0 bases from V and 7 from J; bases not matched to a gene: 8. From germline, CDR1 is LGHNA and CDR2 YSLEER. The DNA of the CDR3 is TGCGCCAGCAGCCAAGAGGGACAGACTGACCTTGAAGCTTTCTTT. Its protein is CASSQEGQTDLEAFF.

This clonotype was observed a few times. V usage is TRBV7-9 and J usage is TRBJ2-3, with 7 bases identical to TRBD1. With 7 bases clipped from V and 0 bases from J, the junction kept 13 bases outside the gene matches. Germline V gene sequence: CDR1 SEHNR, CDR2 FQNEAQ (reference sequence). The CDR3 has 17 amino acids. CDR3 DNA sequence: TGTGCCAGCACCAATACAGGGGCCGCGGCTAGCACAGATACGCAGTATTTT. Translating gives CASTNTGAAASTDTQYF.

The sample holds a few counts of this clonotype. The chain is built from TRBV7-2 and TRBJ2-7; D is tentatively TRBD1 or TRBD2 (5 bases each). This CDR3 has 13 amino acids. The V gene lost 3 bases and the J gene lost 4 bases, with 10 bases spanning the gap. Germline values: CDR1 SGHTA, CDR2 FQGNSA. CDR3 loop: CASSFGDHYEQYF. The CDR3 region has the DNA TGTGCCAGCAGCTTCGGGGACCATTACGAGCAGTACTTC.

The genes are TRBV11-2 and TRBJ2-3, with 8 positions matching TRBD2. The CDR3 has 18 residues. V lost 1 base and J lost 4; bases outside the gene matches: 13. Germline V gene lookup returns CDR1 SGHAT and CDR2 FQNNGV. The CDR3 DNA follows: TGTGCCAGCAGCTTAGTCTGGGGCCTGGCGGGGGGCCCAGATACGCAGTATTTT. Residues: CASSLVWGLAGGPDTQYF. The complete variable domain, with remaining parts taken from reference TRBV11-2 and TRBJ2-3, reads EAGVAQSPRYKIIEKRQSVAFWCNPISGHATLYWYQQILGQGPKLLIQFQNNGVVDDSQLPKDRFSAERLKGVDSTLKIQPAKLEDSAVYLCASSLVWGLAGGPDTQYFGPGTRLTVL.